This T cell receptor (beta chain) was recovered during a study of shared clonotypes between healthy human individuals. Notes on the study in general: Among the subsets, naive ones generally showed larger estimated richness than memory ones. Collection of samples was limited to blood; tissue repertoires likely differ.

What CD8 memory combined were CD45RO+ cells and CCR7-negative CD45RA+ TemRA cells. Replicate PCRs for sorted subsets used around 200 ng DNA; this equaled 25,000 to 30,000 T cell genomes. Some clones are missing from TCRdb's copy, which holds only in-frame ones; the method was immunoSEQ multiplex PCR. The sample lists 110,000 or so clones, around 68% occurring once. With respect to this clone: What it binds is unknown.

Germline loops: CDR1 LNHDA, CDR2 SQIVND (reference sequence). The V gene lost 1 base and the J gene lost 3 bases, with 5 bases spanning the gap. The CDR3 spans 13 residues. The clonotype was recovered from a woman aged 30 to 39 in good health. The source material was memory CD8+ T cells sorted from blood. Specified subset: CD45RO+ cells pooled with CCR7-negative TemRA cells. The V call is TRBV19, the J call TRBJ2-3, with D tentatively TRBD1 or TRBD2 (5 bases each). In nucleotides, the CDR3 is TGTGCCAGTAGTATAGGGGGGACAGATACGCAGTATTTT. Its translation is CASSIGGTDTQYF.